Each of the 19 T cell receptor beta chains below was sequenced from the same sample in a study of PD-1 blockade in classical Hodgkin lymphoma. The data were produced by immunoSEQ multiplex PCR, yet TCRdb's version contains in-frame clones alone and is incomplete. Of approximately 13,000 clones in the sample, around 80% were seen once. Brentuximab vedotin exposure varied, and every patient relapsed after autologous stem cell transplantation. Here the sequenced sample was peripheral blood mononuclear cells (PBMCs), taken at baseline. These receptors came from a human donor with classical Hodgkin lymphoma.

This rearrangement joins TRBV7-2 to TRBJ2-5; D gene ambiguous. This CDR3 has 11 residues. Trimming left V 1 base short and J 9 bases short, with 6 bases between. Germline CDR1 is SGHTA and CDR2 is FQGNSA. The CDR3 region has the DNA TGTGCCAGCAGCTTAGGGGCGCCCCAGTACTTC. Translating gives CASSLGAPQYF.

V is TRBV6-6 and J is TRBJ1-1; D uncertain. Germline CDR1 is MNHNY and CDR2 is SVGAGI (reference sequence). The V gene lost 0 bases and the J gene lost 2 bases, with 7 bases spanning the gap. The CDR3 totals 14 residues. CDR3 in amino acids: CASSYSTTNTEAFF. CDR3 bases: TGTGCCAGCAGTTACTCGACAACCAACACTGAAGCTTTCTTT.

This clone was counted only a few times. The CDR3 sequence is CASTQKPGHGNQPQHF. DNA for the CDR3: TGTGCCAGCACTCAGAAACCGGGACACGGCAATCAGCCCCAGCATTTT. The chain combines TRBV6-6 with TRBJ1-5; possibly TRBD1 for D (6 bases). CDR3 size: 16 residues. Germline assignment: CDR1 MNHNY and CDR2 SVGAGI (reference sequence). V shed 7 bases and J shed 2 bases, with 18 bases lying between them.

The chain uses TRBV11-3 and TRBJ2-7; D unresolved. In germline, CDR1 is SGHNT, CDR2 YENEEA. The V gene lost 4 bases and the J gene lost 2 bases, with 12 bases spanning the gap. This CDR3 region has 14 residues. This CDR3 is CASSSPLWAYEQYV. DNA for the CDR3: TGTGCCAGCAGCTCCCCCCTCTGGGCCTACGAGCAGTACGTC.

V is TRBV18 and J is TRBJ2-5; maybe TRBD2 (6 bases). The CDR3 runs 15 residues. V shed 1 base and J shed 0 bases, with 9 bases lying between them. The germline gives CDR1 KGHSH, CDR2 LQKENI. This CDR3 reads CASSPLAVYQETQYF. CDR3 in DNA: TGTGCCAGCTCACCACTAGCGGTGTACCAAGAGACCCAGTACTTC.

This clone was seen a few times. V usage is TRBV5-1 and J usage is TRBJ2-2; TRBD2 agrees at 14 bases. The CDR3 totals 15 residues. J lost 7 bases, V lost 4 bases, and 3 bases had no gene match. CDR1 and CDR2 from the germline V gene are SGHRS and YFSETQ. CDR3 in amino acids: CASSGTSGGVGELFF. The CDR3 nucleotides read TGCGCCAGCAGCGGGACTAGCGGGGGAGTCGGGGAGCTGTTTTTT.

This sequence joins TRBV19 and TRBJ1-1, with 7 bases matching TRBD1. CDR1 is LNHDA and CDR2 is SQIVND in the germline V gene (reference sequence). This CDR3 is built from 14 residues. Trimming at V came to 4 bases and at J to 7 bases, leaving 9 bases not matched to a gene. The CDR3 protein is CASSKQGGLGEAFF. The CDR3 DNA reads TGTGCCAGTAGTAAGCAGGGGGGCCTCGGTGAAGCTTTCTTT.

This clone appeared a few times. DNA of the CDR3: TGTGCCAGCAGCCACGGACTAGCGAGAGACAATGAGCAGTTCTTC. This gives the protein CASSHGLARDNEQFF. J is TRBJ2-1 and V is TRBV7-2; TRBD2 agrees at 9 bases. Losses at the gene ends were 5 bases for V and 5 bases for J; bases not matched to a gene: 7. Germline CDR1 reads SGHTA; CDR2 reads FQGNSA. CDR3 length: 15 residues.

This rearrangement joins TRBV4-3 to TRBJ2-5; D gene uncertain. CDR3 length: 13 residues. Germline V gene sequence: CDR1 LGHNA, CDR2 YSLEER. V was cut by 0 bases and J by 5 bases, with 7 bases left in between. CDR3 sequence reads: CASSQEGWETQYF. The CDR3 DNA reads TGCGCCAGCAGCCAAGAGGGGTGGGAGACCCAGTACTTC.

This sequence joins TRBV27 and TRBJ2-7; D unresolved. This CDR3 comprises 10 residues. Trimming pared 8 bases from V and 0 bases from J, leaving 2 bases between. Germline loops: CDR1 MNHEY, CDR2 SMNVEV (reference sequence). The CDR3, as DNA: TGTGCCAGCTCCTCCTACGAGCAGTACTTC. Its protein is CASSSYEQYF.

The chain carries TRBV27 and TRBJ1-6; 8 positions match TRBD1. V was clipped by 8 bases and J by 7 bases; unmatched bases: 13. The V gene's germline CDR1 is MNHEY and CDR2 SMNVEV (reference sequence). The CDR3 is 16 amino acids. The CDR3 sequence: CASFKKAGTGNSPLHF. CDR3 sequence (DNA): TGTGCCAGCTTTAAAAAAGCCGGGACAGGAAATTCACCCCTCCACTTT.

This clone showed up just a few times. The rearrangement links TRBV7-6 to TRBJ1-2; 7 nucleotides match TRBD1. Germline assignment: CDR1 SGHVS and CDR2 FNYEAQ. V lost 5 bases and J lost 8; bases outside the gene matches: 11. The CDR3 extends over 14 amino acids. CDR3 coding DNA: TGTGCCAGCAGCGTAAAGGGGGCCTGGAGGGGCTACACCTTC. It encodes CASSVKGAWRGYTF.

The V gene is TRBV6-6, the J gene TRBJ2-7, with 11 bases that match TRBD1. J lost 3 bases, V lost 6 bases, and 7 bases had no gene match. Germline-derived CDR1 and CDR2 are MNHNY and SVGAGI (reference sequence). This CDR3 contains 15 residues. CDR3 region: CASSHRDRGFYEQYV. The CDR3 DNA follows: TGTGCCAGCAGCCACCGGGACAGGGGGTTCTACGAGCAGTACGTC.

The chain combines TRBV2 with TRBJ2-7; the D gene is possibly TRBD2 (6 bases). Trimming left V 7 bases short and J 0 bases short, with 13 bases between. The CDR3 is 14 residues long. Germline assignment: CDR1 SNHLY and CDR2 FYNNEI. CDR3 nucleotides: TGTGCCAGCATGAATATGGGACTCTCCTACGAGCAGTACTTC. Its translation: CASMNMGLSYEQYF.

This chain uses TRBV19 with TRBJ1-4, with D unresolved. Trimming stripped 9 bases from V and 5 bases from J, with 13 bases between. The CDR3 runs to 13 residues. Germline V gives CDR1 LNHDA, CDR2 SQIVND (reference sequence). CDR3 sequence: CASSWSKNEKLFF. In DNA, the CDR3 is TGTGCCAGCTCATGGAGCAAGAATGAAAAACTGTTTTTT.

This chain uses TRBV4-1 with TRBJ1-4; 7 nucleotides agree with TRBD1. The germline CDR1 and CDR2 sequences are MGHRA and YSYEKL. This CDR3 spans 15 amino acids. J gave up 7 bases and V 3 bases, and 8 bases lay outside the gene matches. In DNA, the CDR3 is TGCGCCAGCAGCCACCGGCAGGGGGAAAGTGAAAAACTGTTTTTT. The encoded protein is CASSHRQGESEKLFF.

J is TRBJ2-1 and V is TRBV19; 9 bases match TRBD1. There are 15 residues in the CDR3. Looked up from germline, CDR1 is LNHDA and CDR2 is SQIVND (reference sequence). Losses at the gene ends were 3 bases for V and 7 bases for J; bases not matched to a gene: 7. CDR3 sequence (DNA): TGTGCCAGTAGTATTTTTCCCGGGACAGGGAATGAGCAGTTCTTC. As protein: CASSIFPGTGNEQFF.

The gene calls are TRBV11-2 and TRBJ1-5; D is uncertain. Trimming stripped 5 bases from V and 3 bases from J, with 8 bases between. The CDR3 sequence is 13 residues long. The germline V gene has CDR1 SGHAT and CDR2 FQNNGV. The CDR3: CASSLISNQPQHF. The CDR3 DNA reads TGTGCCAGCAGCCTCATTTCCAATCAGCCCCAGCATTTT.

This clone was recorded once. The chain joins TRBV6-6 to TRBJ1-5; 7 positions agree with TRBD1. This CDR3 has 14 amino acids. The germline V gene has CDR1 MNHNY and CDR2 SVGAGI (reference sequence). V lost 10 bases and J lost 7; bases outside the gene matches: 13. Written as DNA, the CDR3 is TGTGCCACTACGCGACAGGGCGGGAGACAGCCCCAGCATTTT. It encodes CATTRQGGRQPQHF.